The 22 T cell receptor beta chains below all came from one sample that was sequenced in a study of neoadjuvant anti-PD-1 for oral cavity cancer. TCRdb's table, derived via immunoSEQ multiplex PCR, lists solely in-frame clones and lacks some. The sample consists of some 33,000 clones, 70% to 80% of them appearing once. Time point defined: after neoadjuvant nivolumab, at surgical resection. This specimen was PBMCs, taken after nivolumab (anti-PD-1) treatment. These receptors were obtained from a person between 35 and 79 years old with oral cavity squamous cell carcinoma.

This chain uses TRBV28 with TRBJ1-4; D might be TRBD1 (6 bases). This CDR3 is 14 amino acids long. V was trimmed by 4 bases and J by 0 bases, leaving 6 bases between them. The germline V gene encodes CDR1 MDHEN and CDR2 SYDVKM. CDR3 coding DNA: TGTGCCAGCAGTTCAGGGGCAACTAATGAAAAACTGTTTTTT. Its translation: CASSSGATNEKLFF. The whole variable domain, filled in from reference TRBV28 and TRBJ1-4, reads DVKVTQSSRYLVKRTGEKVFLECVQDMDHENMFWYRQDPGLGLRLIYFSYDVKMKEKGDIPEGYSVSREKKERFSLILESASTNQTSMYLCASSSGATNEKLFFGSGTQLSVL.

This clone has a handful of counts. The chain uses TRBV27 and TRBJ1-5; D is possibly TRBD1 (5 bases). CDR1 MNHEY and CDR2 SMNVEV come from the germline V gene (reference sequence). Trimming took off 1 base at V and 5 bases at J, with 6 bases between the two ends. CDR3 length: 13 amino acids. This CDR3 reads CASSLWDDQPQHF. CDR3 nucleotides: TGTGCCAGCAGTTTATGGGACGATCAGCCCCAGCATTTT.

The J gene is TRBJ1-4, the V gene TRBV9; perhaps TRBD1 as D (5 bases). V was shortened by 3 bases and J by 4 bases, with 13 bases between the two germline ends. CDR3 size: 15 residues. CDR1 is SGDLS, CDR2 YYNGEE, per germline. The CDR3 DNA sequence: TGTGCCAGCAGCGCCCGGGACGGTAGTAATGAAAAACTGTTTTTT. Its protein is CASSARDGSNEKLFF.

The rearrangement links TRBV28 to TRBJ1-2; weak D call: TRBD1 (5 bases). The germline CDR1 and CDR2 sequences are MDHEN and SYDVKM. CDR3 length: 16 residues. The germline V and J ends were trimmed by 3 bases and 4 bases, with 18 bases remaining between them. CDR3 amino acids: CASSFLRGPSRYGYTF. CDR3 DNA sequence: TGTGCCAGCAGTTTTTTACGGGGACCTAGCCGCTATGGCTACACCTTC.

By share, this clone ranks as medium-sized (0.01 to 0.1%). This sequence joins TRBV6-4 and TRBJ2-3; 8 bases agree with TRBD2. CDR1 and CDR2 (germline): MRHNA, SNTAGT. J gave up 0 bases and V 6 bases, and 5 bases lay outside the gene matches. The CDR3 contains 15 residues. The DNA of the CDR3 is TGTGCCAGCAGCCCTGCTAGCGGGAGCACAGATACGCAGTATTTT. This sequence encodes CASSPASGSTDTQYF.

This clone appeared a few times. The chain combines TRBV10-3 with TRBJ1-2; TRBD1 might be the D (5 bases). This CDR3 region has 14 residues. Germline V gene lookup returns CDR1 ENHRY and CDR2 SYGVKD. V was clipped by 4 bases and J by 8 bases, with 17 bases between them. The CDR3 is CAISAGTRLLGYTF. The CDR3 DNA sequence: TGTGCCATCAGTGCCGGGACCCGACTATTGGGCTACACCTTC.

This clone came up a few times. V gene TRBV7-3 combines with J gene TRBJ2-1, with 13 bases identical to TRBD2. V dropped 5 bases and J dropped 9; count of bases not matched to a gene: 10. The CDR3 extends over 16 amino acids. In germline, CDR1 is SGHTA, CDR2 FQGTGA. The CDR3 region has the DNA TGTGCCAGCAGCGCCCCGGGACTAGCGGGGTCCGGTGAGCAGTTCTTC. Its protein product is CASSAPGLAGSGEQFF.

CDR3 nucleotides: TGCGCCAGCAGTGAGTCGGGGGCTGGAAACACCATATATTTT. It codes for CASSESGAGNTIYF. The rearrangement joins TRBV10-2 to TRBJ1-3, with D possibly TRBD1 on 5 matching bases. Germline-derived CDR1 and CDR2 are WSHSY and SAAADI. CDR3 size: 14 residues. V was trimmed by 0 bases and J by 2 bases, leaving 5 bases between them.

V usage is TRBV6-1 and J usage is TRBJ1-2; TRBD1 might be the D (6 bases). The V end was cut by 1 base, the J end by 6 bases, with 15 bases between. CDR1 and CDR2 (germline): MNHNS, SASEGT. This CDR3 region has 15 residues. The CDR3 reads CASSEGEGGAHGYTF. CDR3 sequence (DNA): TGTGCCAGCAGTGAAGGAGAGGGGGGCGCCCATGGCTACACCTTC.

The chain links TRBV29-1 to TRBJ2-1; TRBD2 is a possible D gene (6 bases). The V end was cut by 5 bases, the J end by 4 bases, with 21 bases between. The V gene's germline CDR1 is SQVTM and CDR2 ANQGSEA. The CDR3 spans 16 residues. CDR3 protein: CSVLLGTVDEYNEQFF. CDR3 coding DNA: TGCAGCGTTCTACTGGGGACTGTAGATGAGTACAATGAGCAGTTCTTC.

The chain recombines TRBV19 with TRBJ1-1; 10 bases agree with TRBD1. The length of the CDR3 is 16 residues. Germline V gives CDR1 LNHDA, CDR2 SQIVND (reference sequence). V gave up 7 bases and J gave up 6 bases; unmatched junction bases: 14. Here the CDR3 DNA reads TGTGCCAGTAAGGTTATGGGGACAGGGGTTTCCCCTGAAGCTTTCTTT. It translates to CASKVMGTGVSPEAFF.

The rearrangement links TRBV5-1 to TRBJ2-2, with D perhaps matching TRBD1 (5 bases). In germline, CDR1 is SGHRS, CDR2 YFSETQ. The CDR3 is made up of 13 amino acids. V was clipped by 4 bases and J by 6 bases, with 10 bases between them. The CDR3 DNA reads TGCGCCAGCAGCAGAGACAGAGCCGGGGAGCTGTTTTTT. Protein sequence: CASSRDRAGELFF. The whole variable domain, remainder taken from reference TRBV5-1 and TRBJ2-2, is KAGVTQTPRYLIKTRGQQVTLSCSPISGHRSVSWYQQTPGQGLQFLFEYFSETQRNKGNFPGRFSGRQFSNSRSEMNVSTLELGDSALYLCASSRDRAGELFFGEGSRLTVL.

J is TRBJ2-5 and V is TRBV9; D not certain. The V end was cut by 6 bases, the J end by 1 base, with 7 bases between. Germline loops: CDR1 SGDLS, CDR2 YYNGEE. This CDR3 contains 12 residues. CDR3 nucleotides: TGTGCCAGCAACAGTCCCCAAGAGACCCAGTACTTC. Amino acid sequence: CASNSPQETQYF.

The chain links TRBV7-9 to TRBJ2-1; 7 nucleotides line up with TRBD2. The CDR3 is 16 amino acids. V was pared by 0 bases and J by 4 bases, with 6 bases of the junction left unmatched. Germline CDR1 reads SEHNR; CDR2 reads FQNEAQ (reference sequence). The CDR3: CASSLAGTNPYNEQFF. In nucleotides, the CDR3 is TGTGCCAGCAGCTTAGCAGGGACTAACCCTTACAATGAGCAGTTCTTC.

V gene TRBV15 combines with J gene TRBJ1-5; D is perhaps TRBD1 (6 bases). V was shortened by 3 bases and J by 7 bases, with 13 bases between the two germline ends. CDR1 and CDR2 from the germline V gene are LNHNV and YYDKDF (reference sequence). This CDR3 is built from 14 residues. Written as DNA, the CDR3 is TGTGCCACCAGCAGGGGACCCAGGGGCCAGCCCCAGCATTTT. It encodes CATSRGPRGQPQHF.

This clone was observed a few times. V and J are TRBV28 and TRBJ1-1; unclear D gene. This CDR3 has 15 residues. CDR1 and CDR2 from the germline V gene are MDHEN and SYDVKM. Trimming cost V 3 bases and J 0 bases, with 11 bases left between them. The CDR3 DNA reads TGTGCCAGCAGTTTTGGACTACTATTGAACACTGAAGCTTTCTTT. It codes for CASSFGLLLNTEAFF.

The genes are TRBV11-2 and TRBJ2-7, with D possibly TRBD1 on 6 matching bases. Germline CDR1 is SGHAT and CDR2 is FQNNGV. CDR3 length: 14 residues. The V and J ends lost 5 bases and 0 bases respectively, with 11 bases between them. The CDR3 DNA is TGTGCCAGCAGCGGGGACAATTTCTCCTACGAGCAGTACTTC. Translation: CASSGDNFSYEQYF.

V gene TRBV10-2 combines with J gene TRBJ2-5; the D is unclear. CDR1 and CDR2 (germline): WSHSY, SAAADI. The V gene lost 9 bases and the J gene lost 3 bases, with 5 bases spanning the gap. The CDR3 spans 10 residues. CDR3 DNA sequence: TGCGCCAGGGAAGAAGAGACCCAGTACTTC. This sequence encodes CAREEETQYF.

This CDR3 reads CASSDRDSRAGELFF. The DNA for the CDR3 is TGTGCCAGCAGCGACCGGGACTCCCGTGCCGGGGAGCTGTTTTTT. The chain has TRBV9 and TRBJ2-2, with TRBD2 as a possible D gene (6 bases). CDR1 is SGDLS, CDR2 YYNGEE, per germline. Trimming pared 3 bases from V and 6 bases from J, leaving 15 bases between. The CDR3 extends over 15 amino acids.

This rearrangement joins TRBV27 to TRBJ1-5, with a tentative D call TRBD1 (5 bases). V lost 3 bases and J lost 0, with 6 bases in between. Germline V gene data show CDR1 as MNHEY and CDR2 as SMNVEV (reference sequence). This CDR3 has 14 residues. The CDR3 coding sequence is TGTGCCAGCAGTTTGAGGGGTAGCAATCAGCCCCAGCATTTT. Protein sequence: CASSLRGSNQPQHF.

This clone is medium-sized by share. The rearrangement links TRBV19 to TRBJ2-7; D unresolved. Between the trimmed V and J ends, which lost 3 bases and 1 base, there was a span of 10 bases. The germline V gene has CDR1 LNHDA and CDR2 SQIVND (reference sequence). The CDR3 consists of 14 residues. The CDR3 region is CASSMVLGSYEQYF. The CDR3 DNA reads TGTGCCAGTAGTATGGTGCTAGGGTCCTACGAGCAGTACTTC.

The chain couples TRBV6-6 to TRBJ2-1, with D uncertain. Germline CDR1 and CDR2: MNHNY and SVGAGI (reference sequence). The CDR3 runs 14 residues. V lost 0 bases, J lost 4 bases, and 7 bases lay in between. The CDR3 sequence: CASSYSNSYNEQFF. The CDR3 DNA is TGTGCCAGCAGTTACTCAAACAGTTACAATGAGCAGTTCTTC.